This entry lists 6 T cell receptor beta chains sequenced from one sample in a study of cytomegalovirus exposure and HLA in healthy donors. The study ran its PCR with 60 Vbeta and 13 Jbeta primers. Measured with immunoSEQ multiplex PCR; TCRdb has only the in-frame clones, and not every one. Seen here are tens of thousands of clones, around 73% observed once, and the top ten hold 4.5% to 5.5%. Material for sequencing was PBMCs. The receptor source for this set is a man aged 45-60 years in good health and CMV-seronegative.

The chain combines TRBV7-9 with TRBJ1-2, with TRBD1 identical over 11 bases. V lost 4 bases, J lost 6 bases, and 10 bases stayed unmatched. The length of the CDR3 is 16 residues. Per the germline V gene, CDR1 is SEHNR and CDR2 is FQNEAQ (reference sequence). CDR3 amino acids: CASSSIGTGGMDGYTF. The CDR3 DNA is TGTGCCAGCAGCTCCATCGGGACAGGGGGAATGGATGGCTACACCTTC.

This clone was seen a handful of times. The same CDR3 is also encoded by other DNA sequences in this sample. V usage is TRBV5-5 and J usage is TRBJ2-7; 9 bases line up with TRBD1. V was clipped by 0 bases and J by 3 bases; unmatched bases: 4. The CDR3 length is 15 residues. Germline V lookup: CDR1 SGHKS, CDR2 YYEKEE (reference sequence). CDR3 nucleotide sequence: TGTGCCAGCAGCTTGGGGGACAGGGTCCTCTACGAGCAGTACTTC. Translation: CASSLGDRVLYEQYF.

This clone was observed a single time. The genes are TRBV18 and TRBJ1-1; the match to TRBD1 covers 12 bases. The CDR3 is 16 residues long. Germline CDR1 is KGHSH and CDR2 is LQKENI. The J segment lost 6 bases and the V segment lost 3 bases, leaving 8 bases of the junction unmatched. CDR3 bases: TGTGCCAGCTCACCCCCGGGACAGGGGGCGCGTGCTGAAGCTTTCTTT. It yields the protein CASSPPGQGARAEAFF.

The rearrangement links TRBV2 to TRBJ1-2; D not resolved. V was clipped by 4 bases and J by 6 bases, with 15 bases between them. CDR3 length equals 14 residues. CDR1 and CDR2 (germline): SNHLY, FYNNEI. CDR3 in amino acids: CASSVEVFSDGYTF. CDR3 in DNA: TGTGCCAGCAGTGTTGAGGTTTTCAGCGATGGCTACACCTTC.

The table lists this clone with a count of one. The CDR3 nucleotides read TGTGCCAGTAGTATTGGCTCCCAGGGTCAGCCCCAGCATTTT. This gives the protein CASSIGSQGQPQHF. The chain employs TRBV19 and TRBJ1-5, with D possibly being TRBD1 (5 bases). The length of the CDR3 is 14 residues. CDR1 is LNHDA and CDR2 is SQIVND in the germline V gene (reference sequence). Trimming took 3 bases from V and 6 from J, leaving 12 bases between them.

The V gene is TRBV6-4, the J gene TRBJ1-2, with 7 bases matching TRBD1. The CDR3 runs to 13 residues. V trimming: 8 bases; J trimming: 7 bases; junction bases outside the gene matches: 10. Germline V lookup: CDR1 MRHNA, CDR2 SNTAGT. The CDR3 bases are TGTGCCAGCGGGGCCCTCAGGGGGGCTGGCTACACCTTC. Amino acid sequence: CASGALRGAGYTF.